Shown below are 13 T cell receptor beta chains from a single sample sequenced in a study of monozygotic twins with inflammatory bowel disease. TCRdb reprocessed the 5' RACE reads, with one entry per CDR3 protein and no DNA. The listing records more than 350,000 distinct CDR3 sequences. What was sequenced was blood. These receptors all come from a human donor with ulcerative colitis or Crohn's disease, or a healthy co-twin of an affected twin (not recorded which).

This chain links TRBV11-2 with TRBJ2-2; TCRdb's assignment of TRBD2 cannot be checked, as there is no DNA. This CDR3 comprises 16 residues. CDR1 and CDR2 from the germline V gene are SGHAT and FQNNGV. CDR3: CASSPRRAANTGELFF.

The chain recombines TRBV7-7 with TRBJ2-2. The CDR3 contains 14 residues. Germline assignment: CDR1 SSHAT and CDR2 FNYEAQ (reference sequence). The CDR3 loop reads CASSVQRGTGELFF.

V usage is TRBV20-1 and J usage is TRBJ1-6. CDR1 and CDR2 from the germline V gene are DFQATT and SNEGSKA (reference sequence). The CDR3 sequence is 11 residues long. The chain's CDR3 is CSANKNSPLHF.

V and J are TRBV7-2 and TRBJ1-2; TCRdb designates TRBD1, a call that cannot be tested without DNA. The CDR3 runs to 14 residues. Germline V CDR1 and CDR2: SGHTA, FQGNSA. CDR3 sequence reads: CASSRTGTGVGYTF.

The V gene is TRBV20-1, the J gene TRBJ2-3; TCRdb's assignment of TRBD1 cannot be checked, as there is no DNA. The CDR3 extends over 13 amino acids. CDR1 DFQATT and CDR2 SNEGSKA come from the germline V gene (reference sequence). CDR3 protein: CSARIPGVDTQYF.

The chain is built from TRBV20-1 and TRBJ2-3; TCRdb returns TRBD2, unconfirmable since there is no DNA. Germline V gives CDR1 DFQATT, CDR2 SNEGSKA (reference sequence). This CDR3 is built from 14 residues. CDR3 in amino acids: CSGLDYRVWNTQYF.

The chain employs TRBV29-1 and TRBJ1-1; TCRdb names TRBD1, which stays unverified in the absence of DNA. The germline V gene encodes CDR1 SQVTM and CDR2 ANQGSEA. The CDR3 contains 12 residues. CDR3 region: CSARDGNTEAFF.

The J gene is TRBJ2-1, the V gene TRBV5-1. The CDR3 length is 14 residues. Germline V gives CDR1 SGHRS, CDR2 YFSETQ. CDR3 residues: CASSLERRTDEQFF.

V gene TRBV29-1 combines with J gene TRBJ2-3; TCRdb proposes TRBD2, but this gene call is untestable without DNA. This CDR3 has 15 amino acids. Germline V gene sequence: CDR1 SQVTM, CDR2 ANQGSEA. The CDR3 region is CSVEDYREGTDTQYF.

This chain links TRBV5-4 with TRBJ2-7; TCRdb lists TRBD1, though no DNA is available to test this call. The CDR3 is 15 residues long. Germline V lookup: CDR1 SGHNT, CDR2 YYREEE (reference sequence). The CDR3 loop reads CASSLGQGEIYEQYF.

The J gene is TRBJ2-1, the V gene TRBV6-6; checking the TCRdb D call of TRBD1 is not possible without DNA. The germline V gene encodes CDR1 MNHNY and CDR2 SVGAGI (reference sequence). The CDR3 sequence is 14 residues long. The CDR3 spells CASSSRTGLNEQFF.

The CDR3 is CAISEQGANQPQHF. The V call is TRBV10-3, the J call TRBJ1-5; the D gene TCRdb calls, TRBD1, cannot be checked with no DNA. CDR3 length equals 14 residues. In germline, CDR1 is ENHRY, CDR2 SYGVKD.

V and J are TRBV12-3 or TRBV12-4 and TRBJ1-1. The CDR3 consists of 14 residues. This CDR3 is CASSSTAEGREAFF.